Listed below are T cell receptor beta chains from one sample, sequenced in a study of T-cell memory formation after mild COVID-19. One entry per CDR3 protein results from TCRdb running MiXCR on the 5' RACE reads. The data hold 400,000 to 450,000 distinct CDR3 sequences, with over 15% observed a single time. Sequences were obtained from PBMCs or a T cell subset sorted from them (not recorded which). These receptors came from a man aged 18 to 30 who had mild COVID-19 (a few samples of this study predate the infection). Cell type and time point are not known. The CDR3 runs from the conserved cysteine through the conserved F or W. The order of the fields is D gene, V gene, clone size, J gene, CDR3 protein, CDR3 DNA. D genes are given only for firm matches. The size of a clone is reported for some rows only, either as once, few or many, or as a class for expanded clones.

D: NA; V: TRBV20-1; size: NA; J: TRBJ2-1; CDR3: CSARGDPYNEQFF; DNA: TGCAGTGCTCGGGGCGACCCCTACAATGAGCAGTTCTTC
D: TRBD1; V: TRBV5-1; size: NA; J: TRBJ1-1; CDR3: CASSSSGTALFGTEAFF; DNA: TGCGCCAGCAGCTCATCCGGGACAGCCTTATTCGGGACTGAAGCTTTCTTT
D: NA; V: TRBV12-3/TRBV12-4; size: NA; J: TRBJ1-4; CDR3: CASRLGNEKLFF; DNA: TGTGCCAGCAGATTGGGGAATGAAAAACTGTTTTTT
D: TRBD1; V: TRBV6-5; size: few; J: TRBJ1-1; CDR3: CASGATLGQPQEAFF; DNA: TGTGCCAGCGGAGCCACCCTGGGACAGCCCCAGGAGGCTTTCTTT
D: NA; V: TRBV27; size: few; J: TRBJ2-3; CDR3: CASSFPGHITDTQYF; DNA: TGTGCCAGCAGTTTTCCGGGACATATCACAGATACGCAGTATTTT
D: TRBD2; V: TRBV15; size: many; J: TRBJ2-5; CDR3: CATSSGNQETQYF; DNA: TGTGCCACCTCTAGCGGGAACCAAGAGACCCAGTACTTC
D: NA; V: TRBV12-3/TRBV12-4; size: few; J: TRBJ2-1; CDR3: CASSPQGSGPSEQFF; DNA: TGTGCCAGCAGTCCCCAGGGAAGTGGTCCGTCTGAGCAGTTCTTC
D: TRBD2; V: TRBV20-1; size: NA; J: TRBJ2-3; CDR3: CSATPGTSIPDTQYF; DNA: TGCAGTGCTACTCCCGGGACTAGCATTCCAGATACGCAGTATTTT
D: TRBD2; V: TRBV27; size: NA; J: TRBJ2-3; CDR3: CASSSPLAGGNADTQYF; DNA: TGTGCCAGCAGTTCTCCACTAGCGGGGGGGAACGCAGATACGCAGTATTTT
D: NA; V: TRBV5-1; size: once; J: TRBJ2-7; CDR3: CASAGSRGEQYF; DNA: TGCGCCAGCGCGGGTAGCCGGGGCGAGCAGTACTTC
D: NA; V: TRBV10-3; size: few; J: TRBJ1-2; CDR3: CAISDIEGLGYTF; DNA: TGTGCCATCAGTGATATCGAGGGCTTGGGCTACACCTTC
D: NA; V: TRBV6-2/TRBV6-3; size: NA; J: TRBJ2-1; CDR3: CASSDPRPVVDEQFF; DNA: TGTGCCAGCAGCGACCCGAGGCCTGTGGTGGATGAGCAGTTCTTC
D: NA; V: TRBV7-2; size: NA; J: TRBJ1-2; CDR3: CASSYREGFSGYTF; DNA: TGTGCCAGCAGTTATAGGGAGGGATTCTCCGGCTACACCTTC
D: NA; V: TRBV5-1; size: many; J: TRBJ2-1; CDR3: CASSGGVGFYNEQFF; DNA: TGCGCCAGCAGCGGAGGGGTGGGATTCTACAATGAGCAGTTCTTC
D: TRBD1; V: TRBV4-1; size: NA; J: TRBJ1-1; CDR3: CASSQPGQRNTEAFF; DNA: TGCGCCAGCAGCCAACCGGGACAGAGAAACACTGAAGCTTTCTTT
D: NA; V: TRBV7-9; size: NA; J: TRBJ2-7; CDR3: CASSSPGPNRYEQYF; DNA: TGTGCCAGCAGCTCGCCGGGTCCTAATCGCTACGAGCAGTACTTC
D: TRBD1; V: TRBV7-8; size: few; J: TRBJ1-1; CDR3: CASSPLQGKSTEAFF; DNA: TGTGCCAGCAGCCCGTTACAGGGGAAGAGCACTGAAGCTTTCTTT
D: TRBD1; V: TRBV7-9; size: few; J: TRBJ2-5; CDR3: CASSLYRGRVQETQYF; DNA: TGTGCCAGCAGCTTATACAGGGGTAGGGTCCAAGAGACCCAGTACTTC
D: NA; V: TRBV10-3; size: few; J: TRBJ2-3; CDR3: CAISRGDTQYF; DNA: TGTGCCATCAGCAGGGGAGATACGCAGTATTTT
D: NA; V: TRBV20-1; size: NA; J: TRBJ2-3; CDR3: CSASQGSTDTQYF; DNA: TGCAGTGCCTCACAGGGTAGCACAGATACGCAGTATTTT
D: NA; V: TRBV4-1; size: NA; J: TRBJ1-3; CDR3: CASSPTGLRNTIYF; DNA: TGCGCCAGCAGCCCAACAGGGCTCCGAAACACCATATATTTT
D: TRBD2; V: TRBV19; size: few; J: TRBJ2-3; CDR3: CASSPLAGASDTQYF; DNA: TGTGCCAGTAGCCCACTAGCGGGGGCCTCAGATACGCAGTATTTT
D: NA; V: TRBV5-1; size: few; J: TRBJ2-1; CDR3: CASSSTVGGYNEQFF; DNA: TGCGCCAGCAGCTCCACCGTGGGGGGATACAATGAGCAGTTCTTC